This T cell receptor (beta chain) is drawn from a study of shared clonotypes between healthy human individuals. Clones were sequenced by immunoSEQ multiplex PCR, and TCRdb holds only the in-frame ones, with some missing. This sample has approximately 2,000,000 clones, with approximately 90% found just once. This clone was observed once. The CDR3 contains 15 residues. Germline CDR1 SGHTA, CDR2 FQGNSA. With V trimmed by 3 bases and J by 8 bases, 4 bases remained unmatched. What was sequenced was naive CD4+ T cells from PBMCs. As to subset: CD45RA+ positively selected. The clonotype comes from a man aged 18-30 years in good health. Some clones in this sample may be carry-over from other donors' samples. The chain has TRBV7-2 and TRBJ2-1; 13 bases line up with TRBD2. In DNA form, the CDR3 reads TGTGCCAGCAGCTTCACTAGCGGGAGGGCCCATGAGCAGTTCTTC. This gives the protein CASSFTSGRAHEQFF.